This TCR beta chain comes out of a study of CD8 T cells in ankylosing spondylitis (dated by TCRdb to about 2017). General notes on the study: To find TCR variants linked to disease, the study profiled T cell receptor beta repertoires in ankylosing spondylitis patients and healthy donors. The whole study cohort included some 100 healthy donors and 25 ankylosing spondylitis patients. Peripheral blood samples were taken, and synovial fluid was additionally collected from ankylosing spondylitis patients.

General study outcomes and caveats: Some motif variants were previously reported in synovial fluid and blood of reactive arthritis patients, suggesting common disease-initiation mechanisms. The disease-linked clones were reported to be significantly enriched in matched synovial fluid samples from ankylosing spondylitis patients. A TCR beta motif of 8 or 9 highly homologous amino acid variants appeared characteristic of blood from ankylosing spondylitis patients. In peripheral blood, the disease-linked clones were found at relatively low frequencies and had a CD8+ phenotype.

Sequenced using an Illumina HiSeq 2500. Quantitative 5'-RACE with molecular barcodes was the method used to prepare the TCR beta libraries. As for how the authors treated the data: A new computational method based on a probabilistic model of VDJ rearrangement was used to identify disease-linked TCR variants. TCRdb itself trimmed the public reads at Q25 with fastp, ran MiXCR and retained productive beta chains. Merged by CDR3 protein, the rows form single entries marked with the most common genes and DNA. None of the V and J calls come from the authors' own analysis; TCRdb made them. The sample table records just over 150,000 distinct CDR3 sequences; about 18% of these occur just once. The ten largest clones capture 7.8% of the sample. The cysteine opens and the phenylalanine closes a CDR3 of 14 amino acids. Only CDR3 DNA is held: 42 bases, read in frame from base 1. The germline ends are 13 bases apart after V is trimmed by 5 bases and J by 2 bases. Based on the germline V gene, the CDR1 and CDR2 sequences are SGHTA and FQGNSA.

On this clonotype: Its antigen is currently not known. No much larger clone exists at a distance of one base, and base qualities are not known.

The V and J segments used are TRBV7-2 and TRBJ2-7; confidence is insufficient to name the D gene. This receptor was identified in a male donor with ankylosing spondylitis or in good health (not recorded which). The sequencing input was blood, either unsorted or a sorted T cell fraction (not recorded which). The DNA sequence reads TGTGCCAGCAGCGGTCGCATGGAGACCTACGAGCAGTACTTC. Its protein is CASSGRMETYEQYF.